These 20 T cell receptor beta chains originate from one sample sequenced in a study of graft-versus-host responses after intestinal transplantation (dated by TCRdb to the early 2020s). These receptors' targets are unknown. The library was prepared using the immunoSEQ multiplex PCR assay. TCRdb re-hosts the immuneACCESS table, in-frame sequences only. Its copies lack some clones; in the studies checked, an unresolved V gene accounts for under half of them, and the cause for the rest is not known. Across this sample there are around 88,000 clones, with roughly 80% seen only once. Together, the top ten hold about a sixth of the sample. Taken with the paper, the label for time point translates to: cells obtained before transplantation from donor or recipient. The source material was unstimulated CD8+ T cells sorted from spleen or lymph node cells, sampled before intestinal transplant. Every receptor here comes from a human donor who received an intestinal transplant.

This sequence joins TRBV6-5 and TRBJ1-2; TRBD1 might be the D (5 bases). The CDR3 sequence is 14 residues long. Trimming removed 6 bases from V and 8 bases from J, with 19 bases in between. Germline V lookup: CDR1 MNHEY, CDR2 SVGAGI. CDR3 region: CASRYGTPGGGYTF. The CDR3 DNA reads TGTGCCAGCAGGTACGGGACTCCCGGAGGAGGCTACACCTTC.

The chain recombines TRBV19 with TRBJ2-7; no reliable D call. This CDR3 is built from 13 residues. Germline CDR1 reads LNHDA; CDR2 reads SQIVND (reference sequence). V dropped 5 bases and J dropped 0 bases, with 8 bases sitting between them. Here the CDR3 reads CASSPTLSYEQYF. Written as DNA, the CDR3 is TGTGCCAGTAGTCCAACCCTCTCCTACGAGCAGTACTTC.

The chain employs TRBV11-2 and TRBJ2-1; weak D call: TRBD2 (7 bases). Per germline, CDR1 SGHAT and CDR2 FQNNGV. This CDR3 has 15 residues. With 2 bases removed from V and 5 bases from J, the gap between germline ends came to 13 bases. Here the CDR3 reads CASSLRSGGDNEQFF. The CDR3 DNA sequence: TGTGCCAGCAGCTTAAGATCGGGGGGCGACAATGAGCAGTTCTTC.

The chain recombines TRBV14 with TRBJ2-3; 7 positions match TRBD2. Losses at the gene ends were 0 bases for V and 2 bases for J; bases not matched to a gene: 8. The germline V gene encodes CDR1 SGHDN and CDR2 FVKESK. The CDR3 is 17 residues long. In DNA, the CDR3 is TGTGCCAGCAGCCAAGATCAGCCGGGGGGATACACAGATACGCAGTATTTT. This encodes CASSQDQPGGYTDTQYF.

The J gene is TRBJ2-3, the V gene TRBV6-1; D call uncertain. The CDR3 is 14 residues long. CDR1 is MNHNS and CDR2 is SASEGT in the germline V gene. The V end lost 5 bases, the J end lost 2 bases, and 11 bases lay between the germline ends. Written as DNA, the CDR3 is TGTGCCAGCAGTCAACTGACTGTCACAGATACGCAGTATTTT. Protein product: CASSQLTVTDTQYF.

CDR3 bases: TGTGCCAGCAGCGCAGGACAGGGAGAGAACGAGCAGTACTTC. It codes for CASSAGQGENEQYF. The genes are TRBV9 and TRBJ2-7; 8 bases are shared with TRBD1. Germline V gene data show CDR1 as SGDLS and CDR2 as YYNGEE. This CDR3 region has 14 residues. The V segment lost 3 bases and the J segment 5 bases; nucleotides outside the gene matches: 7.

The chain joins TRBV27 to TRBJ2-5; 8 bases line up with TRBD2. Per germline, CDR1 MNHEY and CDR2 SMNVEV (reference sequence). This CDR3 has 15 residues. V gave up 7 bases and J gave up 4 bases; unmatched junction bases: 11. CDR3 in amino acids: CASMYTWSGGETQYF. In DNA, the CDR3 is TGTGCCAGCATGTACACTTGGAGCGGGGGAGAGACCCAGTACTTC.

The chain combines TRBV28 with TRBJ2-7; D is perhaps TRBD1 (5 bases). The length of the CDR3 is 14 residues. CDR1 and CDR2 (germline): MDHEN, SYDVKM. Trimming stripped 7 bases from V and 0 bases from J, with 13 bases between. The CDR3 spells CASMFEGHSYEQYF. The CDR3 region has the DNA TGTGCCAGCATGTTCGAAGGACACTCCTACGAGCAGTACTTC.

This chain's CDR3 is CASSLEQDLFTDTQYF. The CDR3 coding sequence is TGTGCCAGCAGCTTAGAGCAGGACCTTTTCACAGATACGCAGTATTTT. The rearrangement uses TRBV11-2 and TRBJ2-3; unclear D gene. CDR1 and CDR2 from the germline V gene are SGHAT and FQNNGV. The CDR3 runs 16 residues. Trimming removed 0 bases at V and 2 bases at J, with 12 bases between.

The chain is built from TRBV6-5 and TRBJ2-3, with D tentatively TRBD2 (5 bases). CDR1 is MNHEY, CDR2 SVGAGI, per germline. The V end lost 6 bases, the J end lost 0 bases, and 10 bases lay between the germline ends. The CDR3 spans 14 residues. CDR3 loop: CASRLASSTDTQYF. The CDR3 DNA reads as TGTGCCAGCAGATTAGCGAGTAGCACAGATACGCAGTATTTT.

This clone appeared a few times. The DNA for the CDR3 is TGTGCCAGCAGCTTAGAAGGCTTAGGTAGACGGAACACTGAAGCTTTCTTT. The encoded protein is CASSLEGLGRRNTEAFF. The J gene is TRBJ1-1, the V gene TRBV11-2; the D is unclear. Deletions cut 0 bases from V and 1 base from J, with 15 bases between. Germline values: CDR1 SGHAT, CDR2 FQNNGV. This CDR3 comprises 17 residues.

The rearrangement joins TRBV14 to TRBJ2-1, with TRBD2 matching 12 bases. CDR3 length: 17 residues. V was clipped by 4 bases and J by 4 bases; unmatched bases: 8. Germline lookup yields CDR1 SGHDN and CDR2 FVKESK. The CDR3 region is CASSPTLGTSGYNEQFF. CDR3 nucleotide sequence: TGTGCCAGCAGCCCGACATTAGGGACTAGCGGGTACAATGAGCAGTTCTTC.

CDR3 sequence reads: CASSFRPFYNEQFF. The DNA of the CDR3 is TGTGCCAGCAGCTTTAGGCCCTTCTACAATGAGCAGTTCTTC. This rearrangement joins TRBV13 to TRBJ2-1; D remains unclear. Looked up from germline, CDR1 is PRHDT and CDR2 is FYEKMQ (reference sequence). V was trimmed by 3 bases and J by 3 bases, leaving 9 bases between them. This CDR3 has 14 amino acids.

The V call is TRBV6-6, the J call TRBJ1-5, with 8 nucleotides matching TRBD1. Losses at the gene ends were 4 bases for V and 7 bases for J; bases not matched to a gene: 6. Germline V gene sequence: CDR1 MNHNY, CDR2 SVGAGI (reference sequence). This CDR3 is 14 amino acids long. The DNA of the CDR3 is TGTGCCAGCAGTTTAACCCCAGGGGGCCAGCCCCAGCATTTT. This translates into CASSLTPGGQPQHF.

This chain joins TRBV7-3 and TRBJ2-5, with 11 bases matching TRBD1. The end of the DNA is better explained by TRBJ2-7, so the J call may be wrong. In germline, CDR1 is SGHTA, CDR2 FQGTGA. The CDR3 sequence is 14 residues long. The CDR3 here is CASSLFGTGGEQYF. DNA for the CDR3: TGTGCCAGCAGCTTATTCGGGACAGGGGGCGAGCAGTACTTC.

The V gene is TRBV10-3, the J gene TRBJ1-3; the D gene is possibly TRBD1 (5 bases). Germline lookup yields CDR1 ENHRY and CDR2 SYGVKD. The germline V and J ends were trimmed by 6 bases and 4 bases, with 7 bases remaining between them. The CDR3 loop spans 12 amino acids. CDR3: CAIRDNGNTIYF. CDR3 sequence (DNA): TGTGCCATCAGGGACAACGGAAACACCATATATTTT.

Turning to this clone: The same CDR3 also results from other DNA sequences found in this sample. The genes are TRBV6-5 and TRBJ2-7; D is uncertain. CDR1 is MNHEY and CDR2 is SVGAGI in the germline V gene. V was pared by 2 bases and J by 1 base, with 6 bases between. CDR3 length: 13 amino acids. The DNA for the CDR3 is TGTGCCAGCAGTTACGGGCAGTCCTACGAGCAGTACTTC. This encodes CASSYGQSYEQYF.

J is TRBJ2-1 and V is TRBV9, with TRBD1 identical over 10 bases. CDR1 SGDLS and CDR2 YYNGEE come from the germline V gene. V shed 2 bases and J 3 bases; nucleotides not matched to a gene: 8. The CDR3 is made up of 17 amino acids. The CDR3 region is CASSVLRTGGVYNEQFF. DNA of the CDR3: TGTGCCAGCAGCGTTCTCAGGACAGGGGGGGTCTACAATGAGCAGTTCTTC.

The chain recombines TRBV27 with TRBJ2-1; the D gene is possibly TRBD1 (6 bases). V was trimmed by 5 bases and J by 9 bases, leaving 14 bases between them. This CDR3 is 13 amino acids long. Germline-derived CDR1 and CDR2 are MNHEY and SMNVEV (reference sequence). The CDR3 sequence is CASSLRGTPEQFF. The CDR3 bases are TGTGCCAGCAGTCTAAGAGGGACACCTGAGCAGTTCTTC.

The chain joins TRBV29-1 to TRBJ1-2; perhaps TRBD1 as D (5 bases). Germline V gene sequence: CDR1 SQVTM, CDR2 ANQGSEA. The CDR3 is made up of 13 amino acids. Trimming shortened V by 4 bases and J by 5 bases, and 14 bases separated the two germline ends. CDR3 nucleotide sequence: TGCAGCGTTGTCGGAGGGGAGGCATATGGCTACACCTTC. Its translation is CSVVGGEAYGYTF.